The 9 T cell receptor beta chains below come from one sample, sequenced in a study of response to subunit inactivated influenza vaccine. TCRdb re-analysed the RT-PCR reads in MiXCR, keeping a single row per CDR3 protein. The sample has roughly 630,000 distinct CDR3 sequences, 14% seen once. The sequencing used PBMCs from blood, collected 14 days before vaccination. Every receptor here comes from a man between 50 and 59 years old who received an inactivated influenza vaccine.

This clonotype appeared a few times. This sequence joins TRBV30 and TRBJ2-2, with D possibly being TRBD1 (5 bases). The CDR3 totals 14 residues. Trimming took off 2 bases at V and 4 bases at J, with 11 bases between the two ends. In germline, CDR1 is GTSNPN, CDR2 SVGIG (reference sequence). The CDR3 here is CAWSRGLGTGELFF. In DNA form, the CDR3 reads TGTGCCTGGAGTAGGGGATTGGGCACCGGGGAGCTGTTTTTT.

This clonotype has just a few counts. DNA for the CDR3: TGTGCCAGCAGCCACTCCCCCACTGGGGCTAGCGAGCGTTACAATGAGCAGTTCTTC. This codes for CASSHSPTGASERYNEQFF. The chain carries TRBV4-2 and TRBJ2-1, with D possibly being TRBD2 (6 bases). V lost 3 bases and J 4 bases, leaving 25 bases between the germline ends. This CDR3 comprises 19 residues. Germline CDR1 is LGHNA and CDR2 is YNFKEQ.

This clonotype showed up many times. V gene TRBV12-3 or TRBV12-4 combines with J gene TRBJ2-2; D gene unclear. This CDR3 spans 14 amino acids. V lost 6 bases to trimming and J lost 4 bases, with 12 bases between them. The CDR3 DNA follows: TGTGCCAGCAGAAAACCGGGCAGCACCGGGGAGCTGTTTTTT. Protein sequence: CASRKPGSTGELFF.

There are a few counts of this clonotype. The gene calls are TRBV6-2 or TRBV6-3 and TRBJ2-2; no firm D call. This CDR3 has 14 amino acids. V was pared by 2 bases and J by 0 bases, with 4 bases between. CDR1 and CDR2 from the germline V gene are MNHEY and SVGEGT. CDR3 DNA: TGTGCCAGCAGTTACACAGCGAACACCGGGGAGCTGTTTTTT. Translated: CASSYTANTGELFF.

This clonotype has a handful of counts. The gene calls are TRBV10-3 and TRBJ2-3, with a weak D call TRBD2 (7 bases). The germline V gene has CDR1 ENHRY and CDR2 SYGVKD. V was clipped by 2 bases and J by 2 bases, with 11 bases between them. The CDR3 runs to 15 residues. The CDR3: CAISERGGTTDTQYF. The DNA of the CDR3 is TGTGCCATCAGTGAGAGGGGGGGCACCACAGATACGCAGTATTTT.

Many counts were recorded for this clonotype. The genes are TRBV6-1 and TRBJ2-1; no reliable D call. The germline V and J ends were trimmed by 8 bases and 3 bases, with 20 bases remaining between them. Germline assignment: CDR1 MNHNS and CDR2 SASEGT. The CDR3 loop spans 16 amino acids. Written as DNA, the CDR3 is TGTGCCAGCTTAGCTAGTTTGTGGGCGATCTACAATGAGCAGTTCTTC. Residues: CASLASLWAIYNEQFF.

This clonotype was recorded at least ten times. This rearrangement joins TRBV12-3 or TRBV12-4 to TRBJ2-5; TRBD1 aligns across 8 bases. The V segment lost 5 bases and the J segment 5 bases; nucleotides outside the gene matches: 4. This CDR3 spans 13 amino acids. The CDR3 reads CASSLGQVETQYF. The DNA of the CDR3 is TGTGCCAGCAGTCTGGGACAGGTGGAGACCCAGTACTTC.

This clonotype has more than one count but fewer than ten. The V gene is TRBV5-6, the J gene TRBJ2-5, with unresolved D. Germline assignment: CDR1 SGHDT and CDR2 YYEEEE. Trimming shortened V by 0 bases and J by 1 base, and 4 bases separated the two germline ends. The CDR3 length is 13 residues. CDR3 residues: CASSLDLQETQYF. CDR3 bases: TGTGCCAGCAGCTTGGACCTCCAAGAGACCCAGTACTTC.

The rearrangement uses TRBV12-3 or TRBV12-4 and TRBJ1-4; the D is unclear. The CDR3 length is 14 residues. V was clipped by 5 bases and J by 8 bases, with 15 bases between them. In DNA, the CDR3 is TGTGCCAGCAGTCTCCGGACGGTGGGGGAAAAACTGTTTTTT. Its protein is CASSLRTVGEKLFF.